The 17 T cell receptor beta chains below come from one sample, sequenced in a study of T-cell memory formation after mild COVID-19. TCRdb fed the 5' RACE reads into MiXCR, producing one record per CDR3 protein. Here the sample spans about 500,000 distinct CDR3 sequences, roughly 20% being singletons. Sequenced input: PBMCs or a T cell subset sorted from them (not recorded which). Receptors originate from an adult woman who had mild COVID-19 (a few samples of this study predate the infection). Cell type and time point are not known.

The table lists this clonotype with many counts. J is TRBJ2-2 and V is TRBV6-4; D is tentatively TRBD1 or TRBD2 (6 bases each). Germline V gene data show CDR1 as MRHNA and CDR2 as SNTAGT. The CDR3 contains 15 residues. The V end lost 3 bases, the J end lost 7 bases, and 15 bases lay between the germline ends. The CDR3 region is CASSDRPGANGELFF. The DNA for the CDR3 is TGTGCCAGCAGTGATCGCCCGGGGGCCAACGGGGAGCTGTTTTTT.

This chain uses TRBV20-1 with TRBJ2-1; TRBD2 is a possible D gene (6 bases). CDR3 length: 15 amino acids. Trimming removed 0 bases at V and 3 bases at J, with 12 bases between. Germline values: CDR1 DFQATT, CDR2 SNEGSKA (reference sequence). Here the CDR3 reads CSARDERESYNEQFF. The CDR3 DNA is TGCAGTGCTAGAGATGAACGGGAGAGCTACAATGAGCAGTTCTTC.

The J gene is TRBJ2-1, the V gene TRBV24-1, with 11 nucleotides matching TRBD1. Trimming at V came to 10 bases and at J to 7 bases, leaving 5 bases not matched to a gene. This CDR3 comprises 13 residues. The V gene's germline CDR1 is KGHDR and CDR2 SFDVKD. For the CDR3, the DNA is TGTGCCACATTGGGACAGGGGGGAAATGAGCAGTTCTTC. Translating gives CATLGQGGNEQFF.

The J gene is TRBJ2-7, the V gene TRBV7-6, with D possibly TRBD2 on 5 matching bases. With 1 base removed from V and 4 bases from J, the gap between germline ends came to 14 bases. Germline lookup yields CDR1 SGHVS and CDR2 FNYEAQ. The CDR3 loop spans 15 amino acids. As DNA, the CDR3 is TGTGCCAGCAGCTTAGAACTCGGGGTAATATACGAGCAGTACTTC. It is translated as CASSLELGVIYEQYF.

This clonotype has a handful of counts. The rearrangement links TRBV19 to TRBJ2-7; 7 positions agree with TRBD1. The CDR3 loop spans 14 amino acids. The V gene end was trimmed by 6 bases and the J gene end by 5 bases; junction bases not matched to a gene: 10. Germline values: CDR1 LNHDA, CDR2 SQIVND (reference sequence). The CDR3 spells CASSVDRVCHEQYF. CDR3 coding DNA: TGTGCCAGTAGCGTTGACAGGGTTTGTCACGAGCAGTACTTC.

The chain combines TRBV5-6 with TRBJ1-2; TRBD1 agrees at 7 bases. The CDR3 is 16 residues long. Germline V lookup: CDR1 SGHDT, CDR2 YYEEEE. Trimming removed 0 bases from V and 1 base from J; junction bases left unmatched: 6. The CDR3 nucleotides read TGTGCCAGCAGCTTGGTTGGGGCAGGGGGTAACTATGGCTACACCTTC. Protein: CASSLVGAGGNYGYTF. Together with reference TRBV5-6 and TRBJ1-2, the CDR3 gives the full variable domain: DAGVTQSPTHLIKTRGQQVTLRCSPKSGHDTVSWYQQALGQGPQFIFQYYEEEERQRGNFPDRFSGHQFPNYSSELNVNALLLGDSALYLCASSLVGAGGNYGYTFGSGTRLTVV.

This clonotype was seen only a few times. This chain joins TRBV5-5 and TRBJ1-2; D not resolved. CDR1 SGHKS and CDR2 YYEKEE come from the germline V gene (reference sequence). The CDR3 runs to 14 residues. Trimming removed 1 base at V and 4 bases at J, with 11 bases between. CDR3 in amino acids: CASSLRLGFYGYTF. CDR3 coding DNA: TGTGCCAGCAGCTTGAGGCTAGGGTTCTATGGCTACACCTTC.

The chain recombines TRBV19 with TRBJ2-3; perhaps D is TRBD1 or TRBD2 (6 bases each). Germline CDR1 LNHDA, CDR2 SQIVND (reference sequence). This CDR3 has 14 amino acids. V lost 6 bases and J lost 6, with 16 bases in between. CDR3 sequence (DNA): TGTGCCAGTAGCCTTGAGCGGAGGGGGGATACGCAGTATTTT. This encodes CASSLERRGDTQYF.

This clonotype was seen only a few times. The chain is built from TRBV24-1 and TRBJ2-4; 8 positions agree with TRBD2. Germline-derived CDR1 and CDR2 are KGHDR and SFDVKD. The CDR3 totals 14 residues. V shed 3 bases, J shed 6 bases, and the junction held 3 bases outside the gene matches. The CDR3 is CATSDQGLGNIQYF. The CDR3 nucleotides read TGTGCCACCAGTGATCAGGGACTAGGAAACATTCAGTACTTC.

This clonotype was observed many times. This chain links TRBV10-3 with TRBJ2-2; the match to TRBD1 covers 7 bases. The CDR3 spans 17 residues. The germline gives CDR1 ENHRY, CDR2 SYGVKD. V lost 6 bases and J lost 3; bases outside the gene matches: 13. DNA of the CDR3: TGTGCCATCAGGGGGACAGCTCTATTGACCGACACCGGGGAGCTGTTTTTT. The encoded protein is CAIRGTALLTDTGELFF.

This chain connects TRBV10-3 to TRBJ2-1, with unresolved D. CDR3 length equals 14 residues. The germline gives CDR1 ENHRY, CDR2 SYGVKD. The V end was cut by 2 bases, the J end by 10 bases, with 15 bases between. For the CDR3, the DNA is TGTGCCATCAGTGAGCCGACGGATATCGGGGAGCAGTTCTTC. It translates to CAISEPTDIGEQFF.

The sample holds a few counts of this clonotype. The chain uses TRBV24-1 and TRBJ2-7, with D tentatively TRBD2 (5 bases). V was clipped by 7 bases and J by 7 bases, with 16 bases between them. There are 13 residues in the CDR3. Germline V gives CDR1 KGHDR, CDR2 SFDVKD. CDR3 protein: CATRSGLAGEQYF. The CDR3 coding sequence is TGTGCCACCAGATCCGGACTTGCGGGTGAGCAGTACTTC.

The V and J genes are TRBV19 and TRBJ2-7; D uncertain. The CDR3 loop spans 13 amino acids. Germline-derived CDR1 and CDR2 are LNHDA and SQIVND (reference sequence). Deletions cut 5 bases from V and 0 bases from J, with 8 bases between. The chain's CDR3 is CASSFSSSYEQYF. For the CDR3, the DNA is TGTGCCAGTAGTTTTTCATCCTCCTACGAGCAGTACTTC.

This chain joins TRBV12-3 or TRBV12-4 and TRBJ1-5, with 10 bases aligning to TRBD1. The CDR3 covers 15 residues. The trim removed 5 bases at V and 2 bases at J, leaving 3 bases unmatched. The CDR3 region is CASSRTGGRNQPQHF. CDR3 nucleotide sequence: TGTGCCAGCAGTCGGACAGGGGGGCGCAATCAGCCCCAGCATTTT.

The chain couples TRBV4-3 to TRBJ2-6; D is uncertain. The CDR3 sequence is 15 residues long. Trimming left V 5 bases short and J 2 bases short, with 10 bases between. The V gene's germline CDR1 is LGHNA and CDR2 YSLEER. The CDR3 DNA reads TGCGCCAGCAGCTTAACTGCGCCTGGGGCCAACGTCCTGACTTTC. Translating it yields CASSLTAPGANVLTF.

This clonotype came up a few times. The V gene is TRBV12-3 or TRBV12-4, the J gene TRBJ2-7, with D uncertain. The CDR3 contains 10 residues. Trimming removed 8 bases at V and 4 bases at J, with 6 bases between. The CDR3 reads CASPLYEQYF. The CDR3 DNA is TGTGCCAGCCCCTTGTACGAGCAGTACTTC.

This clonotype turned up a few times. The chain links TRBV6-5 to TRBJ1-2; D possibly corresponds to TRBD1 (5 bases). The germline CDR1 and CDR2 sequences are MNHEY and SVGAGI. Between the trimmed V and J ends, which lost 6 bases and 2 bases, there was a span of 16 bases. CDR3 length: 15 residues. CDR3 DNA sequence: TGTGCCAGCAGCCCGACAGTGCAGAGGAACTATGGCTACACCTTC. Protein product: CASSPTVQRNYGYTF.